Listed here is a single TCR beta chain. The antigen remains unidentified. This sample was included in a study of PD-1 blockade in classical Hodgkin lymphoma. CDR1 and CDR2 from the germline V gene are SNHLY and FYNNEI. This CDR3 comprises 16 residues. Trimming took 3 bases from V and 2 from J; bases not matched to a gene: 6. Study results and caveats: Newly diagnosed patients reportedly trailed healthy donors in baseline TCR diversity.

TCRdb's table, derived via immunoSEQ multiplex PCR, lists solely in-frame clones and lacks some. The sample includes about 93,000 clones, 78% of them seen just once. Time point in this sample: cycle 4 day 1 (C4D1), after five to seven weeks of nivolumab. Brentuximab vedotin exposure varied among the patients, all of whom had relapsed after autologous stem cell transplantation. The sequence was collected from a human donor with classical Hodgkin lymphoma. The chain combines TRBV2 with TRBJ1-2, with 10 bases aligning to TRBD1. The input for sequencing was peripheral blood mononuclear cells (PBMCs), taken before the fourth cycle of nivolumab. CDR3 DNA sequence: TGTGCCAGCAGTGATACCGGGACAGGGGTAAACTATGGCTACACCTTC. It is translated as CASSDTGTGVNYGYTF.